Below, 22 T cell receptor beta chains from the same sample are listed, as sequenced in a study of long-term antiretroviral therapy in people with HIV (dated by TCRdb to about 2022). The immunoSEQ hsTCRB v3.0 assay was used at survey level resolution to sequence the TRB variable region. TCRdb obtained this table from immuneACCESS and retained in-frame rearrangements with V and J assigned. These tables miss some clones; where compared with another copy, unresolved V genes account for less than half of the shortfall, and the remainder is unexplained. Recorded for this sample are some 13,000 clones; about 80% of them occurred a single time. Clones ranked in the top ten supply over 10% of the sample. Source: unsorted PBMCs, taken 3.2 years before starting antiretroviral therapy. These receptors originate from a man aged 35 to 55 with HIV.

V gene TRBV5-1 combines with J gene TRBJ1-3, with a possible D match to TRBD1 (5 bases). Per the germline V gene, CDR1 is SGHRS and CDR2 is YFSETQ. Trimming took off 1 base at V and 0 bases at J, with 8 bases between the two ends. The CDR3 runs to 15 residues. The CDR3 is CASSLTGHSGNTIYF. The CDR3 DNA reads TGCGCCAGCAGCTTGACAGGTCACTCTGGAAACACCATATATTTT.

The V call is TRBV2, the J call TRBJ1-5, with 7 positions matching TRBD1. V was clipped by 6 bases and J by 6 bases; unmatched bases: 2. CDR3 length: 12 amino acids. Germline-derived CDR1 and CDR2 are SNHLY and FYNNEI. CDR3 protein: CASRQGFQPQHF. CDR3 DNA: TGTGCCAGCAGACAGGGGTTTCAGCCCCAGCATTTT. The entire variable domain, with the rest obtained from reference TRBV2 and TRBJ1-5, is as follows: EPEVTQTPSHQVTQMGQEVILRCVPISNHLYFYWYRQILGQKVEFLVSFYNNEISEKSEIFDDQFSVERPDGSNFTLKIRSTKLEDSAMYFCASRQGFQPQHFGDGTRLSIL.

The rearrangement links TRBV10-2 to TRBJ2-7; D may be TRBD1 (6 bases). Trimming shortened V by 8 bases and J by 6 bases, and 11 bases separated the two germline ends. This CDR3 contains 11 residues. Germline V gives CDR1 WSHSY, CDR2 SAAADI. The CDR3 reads CASSQGFEQYF. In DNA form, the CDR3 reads TGCGCCAGCTCACAGGGATTCGAGCAGTACTTC.

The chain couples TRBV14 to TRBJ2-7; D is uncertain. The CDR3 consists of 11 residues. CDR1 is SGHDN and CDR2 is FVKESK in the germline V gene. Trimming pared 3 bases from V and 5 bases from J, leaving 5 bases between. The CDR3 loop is CASSQRNEQYF. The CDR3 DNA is TGTGCCAGCAGCCAGAGAAACGAGCAGTACTTC.

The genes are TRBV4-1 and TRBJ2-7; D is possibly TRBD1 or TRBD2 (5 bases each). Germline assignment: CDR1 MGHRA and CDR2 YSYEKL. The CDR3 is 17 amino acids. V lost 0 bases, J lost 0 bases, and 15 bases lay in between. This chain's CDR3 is CASSQDSLMGVSYEQYF. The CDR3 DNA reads TGCGCCAGCAGCCAAGACTCCCTAATGGGGGTCTCCTACGAGCAGTACTTC.

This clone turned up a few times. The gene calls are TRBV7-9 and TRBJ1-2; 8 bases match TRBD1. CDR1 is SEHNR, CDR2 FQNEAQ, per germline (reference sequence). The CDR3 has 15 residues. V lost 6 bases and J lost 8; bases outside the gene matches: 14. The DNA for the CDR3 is TGTGCCAGCAGTCCATCCGGGACAGGCTCATCCGGCTACACCTTC. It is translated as CASSPSGTGSSGYTF.

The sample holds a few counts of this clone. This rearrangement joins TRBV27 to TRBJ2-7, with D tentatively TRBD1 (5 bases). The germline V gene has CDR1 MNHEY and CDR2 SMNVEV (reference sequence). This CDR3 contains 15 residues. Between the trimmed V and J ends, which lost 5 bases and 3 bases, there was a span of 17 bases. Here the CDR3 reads CASSPFANTGYEQYF. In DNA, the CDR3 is TGTGCCAGCAGTCCTTTCGCAAATACAGGCTACGAGCAGTACTTC.

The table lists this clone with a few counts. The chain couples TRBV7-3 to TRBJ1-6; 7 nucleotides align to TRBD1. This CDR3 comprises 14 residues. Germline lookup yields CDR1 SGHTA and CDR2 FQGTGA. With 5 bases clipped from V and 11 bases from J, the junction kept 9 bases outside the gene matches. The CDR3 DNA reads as TGTGCCAGCAGCCAGACAGGGATGTGGGCACCCCTCCACTTT. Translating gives CASSQTGMWAPLHF.

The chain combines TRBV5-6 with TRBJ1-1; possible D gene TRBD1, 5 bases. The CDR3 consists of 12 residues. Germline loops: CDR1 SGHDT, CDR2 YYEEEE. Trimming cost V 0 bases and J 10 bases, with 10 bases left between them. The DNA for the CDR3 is TGTGCCAGCAGCTTGGCTGGAGGGGCAGCTTTCTTT. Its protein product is CASSLAGGAAFF.

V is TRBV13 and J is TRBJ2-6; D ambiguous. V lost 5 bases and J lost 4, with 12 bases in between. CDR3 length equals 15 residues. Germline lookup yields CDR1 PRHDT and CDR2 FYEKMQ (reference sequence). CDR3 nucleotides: TGTGCCAGCAGCCGACGGGTCTCCGGGGCCAACGTCCTGACTTTC. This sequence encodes CASSRRVSGANVLTF.

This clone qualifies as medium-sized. CDR3 in amino acids: CASSSDTSYEQYF. In DNA form, the CDR3 reads TGTGCCAGCAGCTCTGACACCTCCTACGAGCAGTACTTC. The V call is TRBV13, the J call TRBJ2-7; the D is unclear. Germline V gives CDR1 PRHDT, CDR2 FYEKMQ (reference sequence). The CDR3 is made up of 13 amino acids. V was shortened by 4 bases and J by 0 bases, with 7 bases between the two germline ends.

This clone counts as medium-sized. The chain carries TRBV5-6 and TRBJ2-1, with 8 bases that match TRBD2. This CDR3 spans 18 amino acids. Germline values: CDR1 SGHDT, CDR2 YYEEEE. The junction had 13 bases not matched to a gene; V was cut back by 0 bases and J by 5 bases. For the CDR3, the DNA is TGTGCCAGCAGCTTGGGGACGGCGAGCGGGGGTATAGACAATGAGCAGTTCTTC. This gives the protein CASSLGTASGGIDNEQFF. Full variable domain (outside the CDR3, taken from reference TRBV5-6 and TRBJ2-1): DAGVTQSPTHLIKTRGQQVTLRCSPKSGHDTVSWYQQALGQGPQFIFQYYEEEERQRGNFPDRFSGHQFPNYSSELNVNALLLGDSALYLCASSLGTASGGIDNEQFFGPGTRLTVL.

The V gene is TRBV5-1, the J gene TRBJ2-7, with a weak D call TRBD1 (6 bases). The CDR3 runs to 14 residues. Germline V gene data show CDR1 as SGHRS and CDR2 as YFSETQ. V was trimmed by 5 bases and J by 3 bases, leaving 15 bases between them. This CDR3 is CASSAQGPNYEQYF. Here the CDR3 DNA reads TGCGCCAGCAGTGCCCAGGGGCCCAACTACGAGCAGTACTTC.

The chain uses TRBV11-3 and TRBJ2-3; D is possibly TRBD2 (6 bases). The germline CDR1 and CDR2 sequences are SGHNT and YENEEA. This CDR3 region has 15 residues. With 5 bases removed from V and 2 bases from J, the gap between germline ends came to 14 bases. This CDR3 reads CASSLTLASTDTQYF. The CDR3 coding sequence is TGTGCCAGCAGCCTCACACTAGCATCCACAGATACGCAGTATTTT.

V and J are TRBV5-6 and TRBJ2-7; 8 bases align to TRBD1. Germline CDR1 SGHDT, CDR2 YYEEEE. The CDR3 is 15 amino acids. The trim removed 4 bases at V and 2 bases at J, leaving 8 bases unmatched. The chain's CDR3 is CASSRTWDRTYEQYF. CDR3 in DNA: TGTGCCAGCAGCCGGACCTGGGACAGGACCTACGAGCAGTACTTC. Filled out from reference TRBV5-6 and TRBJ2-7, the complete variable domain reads DAGVTQSPTHLIKTRGQQVTLRCSPKSGHDTVSWYQQALGQGPQFIFQYYEEEERQRGNFPDRFSGHQFPNYSSELNVNALLLGDSALYLCASSRTWDRTYEQYFGPGTRLTVT.

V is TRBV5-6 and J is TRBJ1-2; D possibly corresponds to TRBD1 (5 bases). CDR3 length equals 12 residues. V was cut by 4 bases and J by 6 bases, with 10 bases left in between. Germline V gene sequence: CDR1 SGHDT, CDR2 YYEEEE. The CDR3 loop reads CASSTQGDGYTF. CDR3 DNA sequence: TGTGCCAGCAGCACCCAGGGAGATGGCTACACCTTC.

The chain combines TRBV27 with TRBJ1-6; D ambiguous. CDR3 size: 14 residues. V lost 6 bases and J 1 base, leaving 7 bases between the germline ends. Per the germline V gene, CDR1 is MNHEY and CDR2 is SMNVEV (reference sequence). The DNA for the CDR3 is TGTGCCAGCAGCCTTGATTCCTATAATTCACCCCTCCACTTT. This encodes CASSLDSYNSPLHF.

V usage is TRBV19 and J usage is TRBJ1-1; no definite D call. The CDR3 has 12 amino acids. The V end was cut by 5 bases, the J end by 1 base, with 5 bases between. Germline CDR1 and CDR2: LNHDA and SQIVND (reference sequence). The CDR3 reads CASSVGNTEAFF. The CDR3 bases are TGTGCCAGTAGTGTGGGGAACACTGAAGCTTTCTTT.

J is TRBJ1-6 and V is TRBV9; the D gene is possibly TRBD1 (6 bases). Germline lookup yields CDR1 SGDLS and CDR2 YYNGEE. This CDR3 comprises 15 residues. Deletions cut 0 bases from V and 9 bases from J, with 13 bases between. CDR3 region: CASSVDGGLSSPLHF. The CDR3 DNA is TGTGCCAGCAGCGTAGATGGGGGGCTAAGTTCACCCCTCCACTTT. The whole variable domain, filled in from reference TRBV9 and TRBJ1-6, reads DSGVTQTPKHLITATGQRVTLRCSPRSGDLSVYWYQQSLDQGLQFLIQYYNGEERAKGNILERFSAQQFPDLHSELNLSSLELGDSALYFCASSVDGGLSSPLHFGNGTRLTVT.

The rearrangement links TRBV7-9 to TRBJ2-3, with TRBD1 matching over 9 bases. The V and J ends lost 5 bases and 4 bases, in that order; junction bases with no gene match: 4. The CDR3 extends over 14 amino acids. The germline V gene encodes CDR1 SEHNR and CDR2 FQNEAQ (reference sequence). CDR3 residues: CASSIGTGPDTQYF. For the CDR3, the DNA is TGTGCCAGCAGCATCGGGACAGGGCCAGATACGCAGTATTTT.

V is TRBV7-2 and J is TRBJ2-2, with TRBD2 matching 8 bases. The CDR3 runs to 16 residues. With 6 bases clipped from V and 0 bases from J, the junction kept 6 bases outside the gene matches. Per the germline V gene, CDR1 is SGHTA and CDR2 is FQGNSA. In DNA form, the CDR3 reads TGTGCCAGCAGGCCCGGGGGGGCGTCGAACACCGGGGAGCTGTTTTTT. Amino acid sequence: CASRPGGASNTGELFF.

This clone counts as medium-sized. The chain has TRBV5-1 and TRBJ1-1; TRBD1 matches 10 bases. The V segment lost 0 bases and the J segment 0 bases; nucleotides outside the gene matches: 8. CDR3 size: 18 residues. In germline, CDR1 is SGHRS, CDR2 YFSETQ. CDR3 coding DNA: TGCGCCAGCAGCTTGGGAGGGGGACAGGGGCTCATGAACACTGAAGCTTTCTTT. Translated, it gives CASSLGGGQGLMNTEAFF.